This T cell receptor beta chain was captured by sequencing in a study of T cell responses to AZD1222 COVID-19 vaccine (dated by TCRdb to about 2021). In the study overall: AZD1222 recipients with second doses at about 4 weeks or about 12 weeks were pooled, because spike-specific TCR depth and breadth did not differ between schedules. TCR sequencing was performed for about 250 trial participants, of whom approximately 200 were given two doses of AZD1222 and about 25 were given two doses of MenACWY control vaccine. Trial participants were enrolled into age subgroups of 18-55, 56-69 and 70-plus years, which contained approximately 150, 28 and 58 TCR-sequenced participants, respectively. General conclusions and limits of the study: Participants were mostly white British and included more females than males, and it was suggested by the authors that clonal diversity may have been underestimated. Reportedly, almost half of the unique spike-specific TCRs recognized epitopes lying outside the regions that are mutated in the B.1.351 and B.1.1.7 variants. A significant rise in spike-specific TCR breadth and depth was observed after two AZD1222 doses relative to day 0 and relative to MenACWY recipients. The vaccine-associated CD4 TCRs covered the entire spike protein, and the dominant responses fell in regions 160-218 and 743-854. Because no day 14 peak-response samples were available, the repertoires could be characterized only after the peak T cell response. Only five to seven AZD1222 recipients were SARS-CoV-2 seropositive at baseline, limiting conclusions about previously exposed vaccinees. In the small 56-69-year group, the increase in depth fell short of significance, most likely because of low power.

CDR1 and CDR2, looked up from the germline V gene, are LGHNT and FRNRAP. The CDR3 runs 15 residues from the cysteine to the phenylalanine. Only the CDR3 DNA stays, 45 bases, in frame from base 1. V sheds 6 bases and J sheds 0 bases, leaving 15 bases between their ends. The CDR3 regions of human TCRbeta chains were subjected to immunosequencing. Processing in the source paper ran as follows. Repertoire TCRs were matched against a reference library of SARS-CoV-2-specific TCRs generated with the MIRA antigen-specificity platform. Breadth was defined as the fraction of unique TCRs that were SARS-CoV-2-associated, and depth was defined as the fraction of total T cells that were SARS-CoV-2-associated. Each spike-specific TCR was assigned to its reactive spike region and to a CD4 or CD8 class using the MIRA data. Log10-transformed breadth and depth values were compared by one-way ANOVA with Sidak's multiple comparisons tests. This immuneACCESS table, as held by TCRdb, lists in-frame sequences with V and J called but not all clones. Of the missing ones, under half trace to an unresolved V gene in checked studies; the others have no known cause. V and J calls and clone size are given by that table; D and trimming were obtained from the DNA. This sample is represented by tens of thousands of clones; approximately 89% of them were singletons. Together, the top ten hold about 2% of the sample.

Notes on this clone: Which antigen it targets is not known. No base qualities exist here, and no much larger clone lies one base off it.

The sample's time point label, in plain terms: baseline before first vaccination. Vaccinee samples were obtained from the UK trials COV001 and COV002, which included a single-blind randomized controlled phase 2/3 trial of AZD1222 (ChAdOx1 nCoV-19) in healthy adults. For TCRbeta chain sequencing, PBMC samples were collected from trial participants at day 0 and at day 28 after the second dose. This specimen consisted of peripheral blood, obtained on day 0 of AZD1222 vaccination. The chain links TRBV12-5 with TRBJ2-7; the D segment could be TRBD1, given 6 matching bases. This receptor was obtained from an adult in good health. The CDR3 protein: CASGNHGQSSYEQYF. The DNA is as follows: TGTGCTAGTGGCAACCACGGACAGAGCTCCTACGAGCAGTACTTC. Reference TRBV12-5 and TRBJ2-7 proteins supply the regions before and after the CDR3; the full variable domain is: DARVTQTPRHKVTEMGQEVTMRCQPILGHNTVFWYRQTMMQGLELLAYFRNRAPLDDSGMPKDRFSAEMPDATLATLKIQPSEPRDSAVYFCASGNHGQSSYEQYFGPGTRLTVT.